The 19 T cell receptor beta chains below were found in one sample sequenced in a study of cytomegalovirus exposure and HLA in healthy donors. PCR amplification relied on 60 Vbeta primers (plus 13 Jbeta primers). This table comes from immunoSEQ multiplex PCR, and its TCRdb copy is limited to in-frame clones, with some not included. The table includes about 220,000 clones, around four fifths detected once. Sequencing was performed on PBMCs. Receptors originate from a boy aged 2-9 years in good health and CMV-seronegative.

The chain recombines TRBV5-1 with TRBJ2-1, with D possibly matching TRBD2 (6 bases). Trimming removed 7 bases from V and 7 bases from J, with 15 bases in between. Per germline, CDR1 SGHRS and CDR2 YFSETQ. The length of the CDR3 is 13 residues. The CDR3 nucleotides are TGCGCCAGCTCTGATAGCGGCCTGAATGAGCAGTTCTTC. Protein sequence: CASSDSGLNEQFF.

This clone has a single count. The genes are TRBV30 and TRBJ1-1, with D uncertain. Germline CDR1 reads GTSNPN; CDR2 reads SVGIG (reference sequence). The CDR3 runs to 13 residues. Trimming removed 4 bases from V and 1 base from J, with 10 bases in between. In DNA form, the CDR3 reads TGTGCCTGGACCAAGCGATCGAACACTGAAGCTTTCTTT. As protein: CAWTKRSNTEAFF.

The rearrangement uses TRBV19 and TRBJ2-4, with 12 bases aligning to TRBD2. The CDR3 consists of 20 residues. Unmatched junction bases numbered 13, after V lost 4 bases and J lost 0 bases. From germline, CDR1 is LNHDA and CDR2 SQIVND (reference sequence). The CDR3 reads CASSTLRTSGTVIAKNIQYF. Written as DNA, the CDR3 is TGTGCCAGTAGTACTCTAAGGACTAGCGGGACTGTTATAGCCAAAAACATTCAGTACTTC.

This clone appeared once. J is TRBJ2-1 and V is TRBV11-1; TRBD2 matches 14 bases. CDR3 length: 16 amino acids. Trimming removed 5 bases from V and 7 bases from J; junction bases left unmatched: 7. Germline loops: CDR1 SGHAT, CDR2 FQDESV (reference sequence). Here the CDR3 DNA reads TGTGCCAGCAGCGCCCGACTAGCGGGAGGGCCAAATGAGCAGTTCTTC. It yields the protein CASSARLAGGPNEQFF. Variable domain in full (rest from reference TRBV11-1 and TRBJ2-1): EAEVAQSPRYKITEKSQAVAFWCDPISGHATLYWYRQILGQGPELLVQFQDESVVDDSQLPKDRFSAERLKGVDSTLKIQPAELGDSAMYLCASSARLAGGPNEQFFGPGTRLTVL.

The chain employs TRBV19 and TRBJ2-1; 9 bases agree with TRBD1. Germline V lookup: CDR1 LNHDA, CDR2 SQIVND (reference sequence). Trimming took 2 bases from V and 9 from J; bases not matched to a gene: 5. This CDR3 has 14 residues. DNA for the CDR3: TGTGCCAGTAGTATATGGACAGGGGTGAGTGAGCAGTTCTTC. Protein sequence: CASSIWTGVSEQFF. Based on the CDR3 plus reference TRBV19 and TRBJ2-1, the full variable domain is DGGITQSPKYLFRKEGQNVTLSCEQNLNHDAMYWYRQDPGQGLRLIYYSQIVNDFQKGDIAEGYSVSREKKESFPLTVTSAQKNPTAFYLCASSIWTGVSEQFFGPGTRLTVL.

The chain uses TRBV4-1 and TRBJ2-7, with 9 bases lining up with TRBD1. Trimming cost V 3 bases and J 6 bases; bases outside gene matches: 6. The CDR3 consists of 14 residues. CDR1 MGHRA and CDR2 YSYEKL come from the germline V gene. The DNA of the CDR3 is TGCGCCAGCAGCCACCCGGGACAGGGTGTCGAGCAGTACTTC. This codes for CASSHPGQGVEQYF.

V and J are TRBV14 and TRBJ2-4; 11 positions agree with TRBD1. The J segment lost 1 base and the V segment lost 4 bases, leaving 3 bases of the junction unmatched. The CDR3 extends over 16 amino acids. The V gene's germline CDR1 is SGHDN and CDR2 FVKESK. CDR3 coding DNA: TGTGCCAGCAGCCCGCGGACAGGGGGCGCCAAAAACATTCAGTACTTC. Its protein product is CASSPRTGGAKNIQYF.

The chain has TRBV10-3 and TRBJ2-2; 10 nucleotides line up with TRBD2. Germline V gives CDR1 ENHRY, CDR2 SYGVKD. CDR3 length equals 16 residues. The V and J ends lost 6 bases and 3 bases, in that order; junction bases with no gene match: 7. The CDR3 DNA sequence: TGTGCCATCAGGGCGATGCTAGCGGGAGACACCGGGGAGCTGTTTTTT. Translation gives CAIRAMLAGDTGELFF.

J is TRBJ1-5 and V is TRBV30; D is unresolved. The CDR3 has 14 residues. In germline, CDR1 is GTSNPN, CDR2 SVGIG (reference sequence). The V and J ends lost 0 bases and 5 bases respectively, with 11 bases between them. The CDR3 sequence: CAWSVRARDQPQHF. In DNA, the CDR3 is TGTGCCTGGAGTGTGAGGGCAAGGGATCAGCCCCAGCATTTT.

This chain connects TRBV11-1 to TRBJ2-5; TRBD1 is a possible D gene (6 bases). Germline values: CDR1 SGHAT, CDR2 FQDESV (reference sequence). V was cut by 5 bases and J by 0 bases, with 10 bases left in between. The CDR3 contains 14 residues. As DNA, the CDR3 is TGTGCCAGCAGCATCGGACAGTACCAAGAGACCCAGTACTTC. Translating it yields CASSIGQYQETQYF.

This clone was picked up one time. This chain connects TRBV30 to TRBJ2-7, with 9 bases matching TRBD1. Germline values: CDR1 GTSNPN, CDR2 SVGIG (reference sequence). V shed 2 bases and J 3 bases; nucleotides not matched to a gene: 5. CDR3 length: 14 residues. The CDR3 sequence: CAWSTGTGLYEQYF. The CDR3 DNA sequence: TGTGCCTGGAGTACCGGGACAGGGCTCTACGAGCAGTACTTC.

The chain carries TRBV15 and TRBJ1-1; TRBD1 matches 8 bases. The CDR3 runs to 15 residues. J lost 5 bases, V lost 0 bases, and 5 bases had no gene match. CDR1 is LNHNV and CDR2 is YYDKDF in the germline V gene (reference sequence). CDR3 in amino acids: CATSRDAGGGTEAFF. The DNA for the CDR3 is TGTGCCACCAGCAGAGACGCAGGGGGCGGAACTGAAGCTTTCTTT.

The CDR3 here is CASSYTSSRSGNTIYF. The CDR3 DNA is TGTGCCAGCAGTTACACCTCGTCCCGGTCCGGAAACACCATATATTTT. The rearrangement joins TRBV6-6 to TRBJ1-3; D gene ambiguous. The CDR3 is made up of 16 amino acids. V was pared by 2 bases and J by 4 bases, with 15 bases between. CDR1 MNHNY and CDR2 SVGAGI come from the germline V gene (reference sequence).

About this clone itself: In the same sample, other DNA sequences code for this CDR3. The chain couples TRBV9 to TRBJ2-5; 12 bases are a match to TRBD2. This CDR3 is built from 15 residues. Germline V gene lookup returns CDR1 SGDLS and CDR2 YYNGEE. V gave up 1 base and J gave up 2 bases; unmatched junction bases: 0. CDR3 coding DNA: TGTGCCAGCAGCGTACTAGCGGGGGGGCAAGAGACCCAGTACTTC. Its translation is CASSVLAGGQETQYF.

The J gene is TRBJ1-2, the V gene TRBV6-6; D is possibly TRBD1 (5 bases). The CDR3 sequence is 13 residues long. CDR1 MNHNY and CDR2 SVGAGI come from the germline V gene (reference sequence). Trimming removed 5 bases from V and 4 bases from J, with 11 bases in between. The DNA for the CDR3 is TGTGCCAGCAGTCTAGACCAGGGCTATGGCTACACCTTC. Translated, it gives CASSLDQGYGYTF.

The CDR3 sequence is CASSEAGGYGYTF. The DNA for the CDR3 is TGTGCCAGCAGTGAAGCGGGAGGTTATGGCTACACCTTC. The chain couples TRBV6-1 to TRBJ1-2; no clear D gene. CDR3 size: 13 residues. The ends were cut back, 0 bases at V and 5 bases at J, with 7 bases in the middle. Germline V gene data show CDR1 as MNHNS and CDR2 as SASEGT.

V and J are TRBV4-1 and TRBJ1-4; D unclear. Deletions cut 4 bases from V and 7 bases from J, with 13 bases between. The CDR3 totals 14 residues. From germline, CDR1 is MGHRA and CDR2 YSYEKL. CDR3 sequence reads: CASSRITETEKLFF. CDR3 sequence (DNA): TGCGCCAGCAGCCGGATTACAGAGACTGAAAAACTGTTTTTT.

The chain employs TRBV25-1 and TRBJ1-3; D gene unclear. The CDR3 length is 14 residues. Trimming took off 2 bases at V and 4 bases at J, with 9 bases between the two ends. Germline V lookup: CDR1 MGHDK, CDR2 SYGVNS. Here the CDR3 reads CASSERRSGNTIYF. The CDR3, as DNA: TGTGCCAGCAGTGAACGCAGGTCAGGAAACACCATATATTTT.

V usage is TRBV11-2 and J usage is TRBJ1-1; unclear D gene. CDR1 is SGHAT and CDR2 is FQNNGV in the germline V gene. The CDR3 spans 13 residues. Between the trimmed V and J ends, which lost 1 base and 5 bases, there was a span of 8 bases. This CDR3 reads CASSLVGGTEAFF. The CDR3 bases are TGTGCCAGCAGCTTAGTAGGCGGGACTGAAGCTTTCTTT. Full variable domain (missing parts from reference TRBV11-2 and TRBJ1-1): EAGVAQSPRYKIIEKRQSVAFWCNPISGHATLYWYQQILGQGPKLLIQFQNNGVVDDSQLPKDRFSAERLKGVDSTLKIQPAKLEDSAVYLCASSLVGGTEAFFGQGTRLTVV.